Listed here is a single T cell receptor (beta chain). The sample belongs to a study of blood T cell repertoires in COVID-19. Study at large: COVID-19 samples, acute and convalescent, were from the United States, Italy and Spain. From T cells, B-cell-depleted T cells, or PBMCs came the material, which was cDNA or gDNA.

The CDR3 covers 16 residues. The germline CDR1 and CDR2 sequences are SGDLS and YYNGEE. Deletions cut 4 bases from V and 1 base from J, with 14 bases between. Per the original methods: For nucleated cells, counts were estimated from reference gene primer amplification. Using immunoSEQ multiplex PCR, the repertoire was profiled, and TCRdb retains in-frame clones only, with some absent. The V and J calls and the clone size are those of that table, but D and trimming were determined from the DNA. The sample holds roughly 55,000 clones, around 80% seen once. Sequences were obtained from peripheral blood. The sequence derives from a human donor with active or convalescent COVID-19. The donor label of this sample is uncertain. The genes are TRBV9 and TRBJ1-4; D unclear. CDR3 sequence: CASSRSMGRTNEKLFF. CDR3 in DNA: TGTGCCAGCAGCCGTAGTATGGGCAGAACTAATGAAAAACTGTTTTTT.